This T cell receptor beta chain was retrieved from a study of memory CD4+ T cells and cytomegalovirus serostatus. Profiled with immunoSEQ multiplex PCR; TCRdb holds only in-frame clones, not every one. The data contain about 60,000 clones, 60% to 80% of them seen just once; the ten biggest clones take up around 0.81%. The sort gate was single viable CD3+CD4+CD8-CD45RO+ cells for memory CD4+ T cells. Serum IgG to CMV pp150, pp28, p38 and p52 defined serostatus. Study results and caveats: Repertoires predicted CMV serostatus with median bootstrapped AUC of approximately 0.95.

In this sample, this clone turned up once. Its antigen is undetermined. The origin of this receptor is an adult in good health and CMV-seronegative. Sequenced: memory CD4+ T cells from blood.

CDR3 nucleotides: TGCGCCAGCAGCTTAGACTTCTACGAGCAGTACTTC. It translates to CASSLDFYEQYF. This chain links TRBV5-1 with TRBJ2-7; D unclear. The CDR3 extends over 12 amino acids. Germline CDR1 and CDR2: SGHRS and YFSETQ. Trimming stripped 2 bases from V and 3 bases from J, with 6 bases between.